What follows is one T cell receptor beta chain and its context. Its matching antigen is unknown. This sample stems from a study of Ad26.COV2.S vaccination and SARS-CoV-2 variants. Study-level background: Donor was in the COV1001 Ad26.COV2.S trial arm. Donor got 5x10^10 or 1x10^11 viral particles of Ad26.COV2.S. Whole-study findings and limits: Vaccinees reportedly had broad spike-specific CD8+ and CD4+ T cell responses.

Sample treatment: roughly 19 received Ad26.COV2.S at low or high dose, single or two shots; several received placebo; per-sample allocation not given. Collection of the samples took place on day 63 after the first injection of vaccine or placebo. Germline V lookup: CDR1 SGHTA, CDR2 FQGNSA. V gave up 6 bases and J gave up 6 bases; unmatched junction bases: 8. CDR3 size: 13 residues. Profiled with immunoSEQ multiplex PCR; TCRdb holds only in-frame clones, not every one. The sample yields roughly 700,000 clones, roughly 90% seen once. This rearrangement joins TRBV7-2 to TRBJ2-7, with TRBD1 matching over 7 bases. Sequenced material: peripheral blood, taken in a trial of Ad26.COV2.S vaccine versus placebo. The sequence was collected from a person between 18 and 65 years old who received the Ad26.COV2.S COVID-19 vaccine or a placebo. The CDR3 nucleotides read TGTGCCAGCAGATCACCAGACAGGGTCGAGCAGTACTTC. Translation gives CASRSPDRVEQYF.